This T cell receptor (beta chain) was retrieved from a study of shared clonotypes between healthy human individuals. Overall study context: Donors consisted of a couple of women and a few men between 18 and 49.

In the CD4+ fraction, cells were divided into CD45RA+ naive and CD45RA-negative memory subsets. The CDR3 is 14 residues long. With 2 bases removed from V and 3 bases from J, the gap between germline ends came to 11 bases. Germline CDR1 and CDR2: SGHRS and YFSETQ. Overall study findings and caveats: Clonotype sharing among donors, it was expected, would be affected by sequencing depth.

With regard to this clone: Its antigen is unidentified.

The sorted-subset replicate PCRs were given about 210 ng DNA, which is around 29,000 T cell genomes. Repertoires were generated with immunoSEQ multiplex PCR, while TCRdb's copy carries only in-frame clones and drops some. Among some 980,000 clones listed, over 60% were seen once. The chain has TRBV5-1 and TRBJ1-1; TRBD1 is a possible D gene (6 bases). The source of this sequence is a man younger than 30 in good health. Material: memory CD4+ T cells sorted from blood. Subset meaning: CD45RA-negative fraction. CDR3: CASSLWAGDTEAFF. Here the CDR3 DNA reads TGCGCCAGCAGCTTATGGGCAGGGGACACTGAAGCTTTCTTT.